The clone carrying this TCR beta chain was counted at least ten times. The data were obtained in a study of T cells of healthy individuals. The V end lost 6 bases, the J end lost 8 bases, and 17 bases lay between the germline ends. The CDR3 consists of 13 residues. From germline, CDR1 is GTSNPN and CDR2 SVGIG (reference sequence). MiXCR, run by TCRdb on the 5' RACE reads, gives a single entry per CDR3 protein. The data hold approximately 50,000 distinct CDR3 sequences, with roughly 15% observed a single time. The origin of this receptor is a human donor in good health. J is TRBJ2-1 and V is TRBV30; a possible D gene is TRBD1 (6 bases). In nucleotides, the CDR3 is TGTGCCTGCTCAAGACAGGTCAGGGATGAGCAGTTCTTC. Translated, it gives CACSRQVRDEQFF. The whole variable domain, remainder taken from reference TRBV30 and TRBJ2-1, is SQTIHQWPATLVQPVGSPLSLECTVEGTSNPNLYWYRQAAGRGLQLLFYSVGIGQISSEVPQNLSASRPQDRQFILSSKKLLLSDSGFYLCACSRQVRDEQFFGPGTRLTVL.